Below, 8 T cell receptor beta chains from the same sample are listed, as sequenced in a study of memory CD8 T cells in hepatitis C reinfection. The time point here: pre-reinfection, 55 to 20 weeks before reinfection detection. Sorted cells were sequenced directly ex vivo without any in vitro expansion. Sequenced by immunoSEQ multiplex PCR; TCRdb stores in-frame clones only, minus some. The repertoire includes 50,000 or so clones, nearly 90% of them detected once, and about 1% sits in the top ten. The sequenced material came from naive CD8+ T cells sorted from blood. The receptor set was obtained from a man younger than 30 with hepatitis C virus infection.

The V gene is TRBV4-1, the J gene TRBJ1-2; possible D gene TRBD1, 5 bases. The CDR3 sequence is 12 residues long. The germline gives CDR1 MGHRA, CDR2 YSYEKL. Trimming took 2 bases from V and 8 from J, leaving 9 bases between them. CDR3 sequence reads: CASSQTWGGYTF. CDR3 in DNA: TGCGCCAGCAGCCAAACTTGGGGCGGCTACACCTTC.

The gene calls are TRBV5-4 and TRBJ1-6; 9 bases agree with TRBD1. CDR1 and CDR2 from the germline V gene are SGHNT and YYREEE (reference sequence). The CDR3 length is 15 residues. Trimming removed 2 bases from V and 9 bases from J; junction bases left unmatched: 6. This chain's CDR3 is CASSFTGQGGSPLHF. The DNA for the CDR3 is TGTGCCAGCAGCTTTACGGGACAGGGCGGTTCACCCCTCCACTTT.

This CDR3 is CASSPRLALAYNEQFF. CDR3 sequence (DNA): TGTGCCAGCAGTCCCAGACTAGCCCTAGCCTACAATGAGCAGTTCTTC. V gene TRBV27 combines with J gene TRBJ2-1; the match to TRBD2 covers 7 bases. Germline trimming cut 5 bases from V and 2 bases from J; bases unmatched to any gene: 9. Germline V gives CDR1 MNHEY, CDR2 SMNVEV (reference sequence). This CDR3 spans 16 amino acids.

This clone was picked up a small number of times. This sequence joins TRBV19 and TRBJ2-1; TRBD1 matches 9 bases. The CDR3 spans 14 residues. The ends lost 4 bases at V and 7 bases at J; junction bases unmatched: 5. Germline V lookup: CDR1 LNHDA, CDR2 SQIVND (reference sequence). CDR3 coding DNA: TGTGCCAGTAGTACGACAGGGGGGTCGAATGAGCAGTTCTTC. Translated, it gives CASSTTGGSNEQFF.

The V and J genes are TRBV7-3 and TRBJ2-7; no reliable D call. V lost 4 bases, J lost 3 bases, and 10 bases lay in between. This CDR3 region has 13 residues. Germline values: CDR1 SGHTA, CDR2 FQGTGA. This CDR3 reads CASSSGPDYEQYF. CDR3 coding DNA: TGTGCCAGCAGCTCTGGGCCAGACTACGAGCAGTACTTC.

This chain links TRBV4-3 with TRBJ2-7, with 10 bases matching TRBD1. The CDR3 sequence is 15 residues long. The trim removed 0 bases at V and 6 bases at J, leaving 5 bases unmatched. Per the germline V gene, CDR1 is LGHNA and CDR2 is YSLEER. The CDR3 nucleotides are TGCGCCAGCAGCCAAGATCGGACAGGGGGGGGCGAGCAGTACTTC. Translating it yields CASSQDRTGGGEQYF.

The chain couples TRBV15 to TRBJ2-1, with 7 bases that match TRBD2. Germline lookup yields CDR1 LNHNV and CDR2 YYDKDF (reference sequence). CDR3 length equals 16 residues. Germline trimming cut 1 base from V and 6 bases from J; bases unmatched to any gene: 9. The CDR3 protein is CATSRGEGGALNEQFF. The CDR3 coding sequence is TGTGCCACCAGCAGAGGGGAGGGCGGAGCCCTCAATGAGCAGTTCTTC.

This clone was recorded only once. The V and J genes are TRBV7-6 and TRBJ1-3, with D hard to call. Germline lookup yields CDR1 SGHVS and CDR2 FNYEAQ. The V gene lost 1 base and the J gene lost 0 bases, with 4 bases spanning the gap. This CDR3 has 14 residues. In DNA, the CDR3 is TGTGCCAGCAGCTTAGACAGCTCTGGAAACACCATATATTTT. Encoded protein: CASSLDSSGNTIYF.